The source of this T cell receptor (beta chain) is a study of blood T cell repertoires in COVID-19. Under the authors' procedure: Amplification with reference gene primers provided the estimates of nucleated cell counts. TCRdb keeps only in-frame clones here, not all; method: immunoSEQ multiplex PCR. That table gives V, J and clone size, and the DNA gave D and trimming. Among hundreds of thousands of clones, approximately 83% were seen once, and the ten largest hold approximately 3.8%. Clinical history as reported by participants underpinned cohort assignment. Germline V gene lookup returns CDR1 MDHEN and CDR2 SYDVKM. This CDR3 contains 16 residues. Trimming cost V 10 bases and J 5 bases, with 26 bases left between them.

The rearrangement joins TRBV28 to TRBJ1-2; possible D gene TRBD1, 5 bases. Source material: PBMCs or T cells enriched from blood (not recorded which). The TCR was taken from a woman in her 40s who had been exposed to COVID-19. The CDR3 loop reads CATLGHTVDSLYGYTF. CDR3 sequence (DNA): TGTGCCACCCTCGGTCACACGGTCGACAGTCTATATGGCTACACCTTC.